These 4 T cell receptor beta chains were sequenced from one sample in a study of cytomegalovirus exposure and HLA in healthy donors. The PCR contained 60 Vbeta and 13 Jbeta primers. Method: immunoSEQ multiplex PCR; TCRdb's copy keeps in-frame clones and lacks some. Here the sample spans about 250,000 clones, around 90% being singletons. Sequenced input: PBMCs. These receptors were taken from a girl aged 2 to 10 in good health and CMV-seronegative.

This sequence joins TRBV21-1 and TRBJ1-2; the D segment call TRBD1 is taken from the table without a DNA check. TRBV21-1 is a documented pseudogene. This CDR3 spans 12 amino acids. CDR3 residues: CASSNGPYGYTF. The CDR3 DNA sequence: TGTGCCAGCAGCAATGGCCCCTATGGCTACACCTTC.

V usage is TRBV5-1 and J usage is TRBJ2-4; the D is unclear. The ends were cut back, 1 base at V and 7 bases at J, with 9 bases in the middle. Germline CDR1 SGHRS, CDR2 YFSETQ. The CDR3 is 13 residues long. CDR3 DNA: TGCGCCAGCAGCTTGTTACTGTCGAACATTCAGTACTTC. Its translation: CASSLLLSNIQYF.

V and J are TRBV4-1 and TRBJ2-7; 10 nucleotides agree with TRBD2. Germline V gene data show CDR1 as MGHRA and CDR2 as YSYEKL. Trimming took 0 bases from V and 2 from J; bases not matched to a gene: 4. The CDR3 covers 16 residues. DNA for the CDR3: TGCGCCAGCAGCCAAGAACCCACTAGCGGGGCCTACGAGCAGTACTTC. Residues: CASSQEPTSGAYEQYF.

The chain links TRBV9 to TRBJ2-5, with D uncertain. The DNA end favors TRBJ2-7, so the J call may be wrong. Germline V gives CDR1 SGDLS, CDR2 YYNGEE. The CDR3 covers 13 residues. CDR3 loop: CASSVGLSYEQYF. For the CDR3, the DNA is TGTGCCAGCAGCGTAGGCCTCTCCTACGAGCAGTACTTC.